The present entry profiles one T cell receptor (beta chain) with its context. Authors' analysis steps: Nucleated cell number was recorded as an estimate derived from reference gene primer amplification. Method: immunoSEQ multiplex PCR; TCRdb's copy keeps in-frame clones and lacks some. V, J and clone size are taken as reported in that table, and D and trimming were inferred from the DNA itself. This sample has some 400,000 clones, with about 88% found just once. The data were obtained in a study of blood T cell repertoires in COVID-19. Study as a whole: Samples of COVID-19 (acute and convalescent) were obtained from the United States, Italy and Spain.

The ends were cut back, 3 bases at V and 7 bases at J, with 12 bases in the middle. CDR1 is LNHDA and CDR2 is SQIVND in the germline V gene (reference sequence). CDR3 size: 13 residues. V and J are TRBV19 and TRBJ1-2; no clear D gene. This TCR was recovered from a human donor in a cohort sampled during active COVID-19. Material: peripheral blood. CDR3 loop: CASSMDSSRGYTF. CDR3 bases: TGTGCCAGTAGTATGGATAGCTCCCGTGGCTACACCTTC.